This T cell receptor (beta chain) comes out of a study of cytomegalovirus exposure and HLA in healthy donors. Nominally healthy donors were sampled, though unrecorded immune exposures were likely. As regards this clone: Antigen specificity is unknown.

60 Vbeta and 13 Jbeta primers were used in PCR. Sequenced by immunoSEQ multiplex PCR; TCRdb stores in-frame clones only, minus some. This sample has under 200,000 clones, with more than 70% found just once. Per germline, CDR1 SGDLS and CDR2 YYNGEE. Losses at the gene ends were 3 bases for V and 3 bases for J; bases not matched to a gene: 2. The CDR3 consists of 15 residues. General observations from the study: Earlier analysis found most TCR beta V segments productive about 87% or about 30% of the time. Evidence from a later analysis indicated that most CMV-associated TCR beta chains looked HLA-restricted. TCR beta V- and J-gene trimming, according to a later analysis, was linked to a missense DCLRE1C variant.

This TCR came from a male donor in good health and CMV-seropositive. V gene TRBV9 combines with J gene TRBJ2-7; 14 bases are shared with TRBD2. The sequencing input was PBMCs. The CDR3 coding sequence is TGTGCCAGCAGCGGACTAGCGGGAGGGATCTACGAGCAGTACTTC. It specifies CASSGLAGGIYEQYF.